The 16 T cell receptor beta chains below come from one sample, sequenced in a study of identifying expanded T cells in peripheral blood. Libraries were prepared by immunoSEQ multiplex PCR; TCRdb keeps only in-frame clonotypes and omits some of them. This table holds 90,000 to 100,000 clones, around 90% found once. Material: blood. These receptors came from a person aged 18-70 years in good health.

This clone was seen just once. V and J are TRBV29-1 and TRBJ1-2; unclear D gene. Germline V CDR1 and CDR2: SQVTM, ANQGSEA. Trimming left V 5 bases short and J 8 bases short, with 18 bases between. This CDR3 contains 13 residues. CDR3 amino acids: CSVYHGRLEGYTF. For the CDR3, the DNA is TGCAGCGTTTATCACGGGCGATTGGAGGGCTACACCTTC.

This rearrangement joins TRBV21-1 to TRBJ1-5; the table names TRBD1, a call not compared with the DNA. TRBV21-1 is labeled a pseudogene. CDR3 size: 16 residues. The CDR3 reads CASSTPILRGGQPQHF. The CDR3 nucleotides are TGTGCCAGCAGCACCCCGATCCTCCGAGGGGGTCAGCCCCAGCATTTT.

The chain joins TRBV5-6 to TRBJ1-5; 8 positions match TRBD1. Germline trimming cut 1 base from V and 5 bases from J; bases unmatched to any gene: 8. This CDR3 has 16 residues. The V gene's germline CDR1 is SGHDT and CDR2 YYEEEE. The CDR3 nucleotides are TGTGCCAGCAGCTTGTACACAGGGGGAGGAGATCAGCCCCAGCATTTT. This encodes CASSLYTGGGDQPQHF. Based on the CDR3 plus reference TRBV5-6 and TRBJ1-5, the full variable domain is DAGVTQSPTHLIKTRGQQVTLRCSPKSGHDTVSWYQQALGQGPQFIFQYYEEEERQRGNFPDRFSGHQFPNYSSELNVNALLLGDSALYLCASSLYTGGGDQPQHFGDGTRLSIL.

The rearrangement joins TRBV4-2 to TRBJ1-2, with TRBD1 matching 8 bases. Germline V gene lookup returns CDR1 LGHNA and CDR2 YNFKEQ. The CDR3 contains 14 residues. V lost 6 bases and J lost 2; bases outside the gene matches: 5. DNA of the CDR3: TGTGCCAGCAGGACAGGGGTAAGCAACTATGGCTACACCTTC. It is translated as CASRTGVSNYGYTF.

The rearrangement links TRBV29-1 to TRBJ1-1; D possibly corresponds to TRBD1 (5 bases). The CDR3 consists of 13 residues. The V gene lost 7 bases and the J gene lost 1 base, with 13 bases spanning the gap. Per the germline V gene, CDR1 is SQVTM and CDR2 is ANQGSEA. CDR3 loop: CSAERQQNTEAFF. The DNA of the CDR3 is TGCAGCGCCGAGAGACAGCAGAACACTGAAGCTTTCTTT.

The chain links TRBV23-1 to TRBJ2-3, with 13 bases lining up with TRBD2. TRBV23-1 is sorted into the ORF group, with uncertain function. V dropped 10 bases and J dropped 0; count of bases not matched to a gene: 16. CDR3 length: 19 residues. This chain's CDR3 is CATQETSGGQGPSTDTQYF. The DNA for the CDR3 is TGCGCCACCCAGGAGACTAGCGGGGGGCAAGGACCTAGCACAGATACGCAGTATTTT.

This chain uses TRBV7-9 with TRBJ2-1, with no clear D. CDR3 size: 18 residues. Germline CDR1 and CDR2: SEHNR and FQNEAQ (reference sequence). V lost 3 bases to trimming and J lost 8 bases, with 26 bases between them. The CDR3 nucleotides read TGTGCCAGCAGCTTGGTTATGCAGTACCTCATAGTGTCGGATGAGCAGTTCTTC. Protein sequence: CASSLVMQYLIVSDEQFF.

The count of this clone is one. V is TRBV10-3 and J is TRBJ2-1; 13 bases fit TRBD2. The length of the CDR3 is 15 residues. CDR1 ENHRY and CDR2 SYGVKD come from the germline V gene. V lost 6 bases to trimming and J lost 5 bases; unmatched junction nucleotides: 4. As DNA, the CDR3 is TGTGCCATCAGCGGCACTAGCGGGAGGGACAATGAGCAGTTCTTC. It encodes CAISGTSGRDNEQFF.

This clone was recorded once. This rearrangement joins TRBV19 to TRBJ2-7, with 7 bases fitting TRBD1. Trimming cost V 7 bases and J 3 bases; bases outside gene matches: 9. The CDR3 totals 14 residues. Germline CDR1 is LNHDA and CDR2 is SQIVND (reference sequence). CDR3 in amino acids: CASTRGDSHYEQYF. DNA for the CDR3: TGTGCCAGTACCAGAGGGGACAGTCACTACGAGCAGTACTTC. Using reference TRBV19 and TRBJ2-7 for the parts outside the CDR3, the full variable domain is DGGITQSPKYLFRKEGQNVTLSCEQNLNHDAMYWYRQDPGQGLRLIYYSQIVNDFQKGDIAEGYSVSREKKESFPLTVTSAQKNPTAFYLCASTRGDSHYEQYFGPGTRLTVT.

This chain's CDR3 is CASSFGQANTEAFF. The CDR3 coding sequence is TGTGCCAGCAGTTTTGGACAGGCGAACACTGAAGCTTTCTTT. The chain employs TRBV7-8 and TRBJ1-1, with 7 bases aligning to TRBD1. The CDR3 covers 14 residues. V lost 6 bases, J lost 1 base, and 5 bases stayed unmatched. Germline-derived CDR1 and CDR2 are SGHVS and FQNEAQ.

This chain links TRBV14 with TRBJ2-1; possible D gene TRBD1, 6 bases. The germline CDR1 and CDR2 sequences are SGHDN and FVKESK. The CDR3 runs to 15 residues. V dropped 3 bases and J dropped 4 bases, with 13 bases sitting between them. CDR3 sequence reads: CASSHFGQPYNEQFF. The CDR3 DNA sequence: TGTGCCAGCAGCCATTTCGGACAGCCTTACAATGAGCAGTTCTTC.

This clone was found many times. J is TRBJ1-3 and V is TRBV7-2; D not certain. Germline V lookup: CDR1 SGHTA, CDR2 FQGNSA. The CDR3 is 14 residues long. The V end lost 5 bases, the J end lost 6 bases, and 14 bases lay between the germline ends. CDR3 nucleotide sequence: TGTGCCAGCAGCATTGGTCCCAAGCAAAACACCATATATTTT. Protein sequence: CASSIGPKQNTIYF.

This clone was picked up a small number of times. This chain joins TRBV11-3 and TRBJ2-7; 7 bases match TRBD2. The CDR3 has 13 residues. The germline gives CDR1 SGHNT, CDR2 YENEEA. With 6 bases clipped from V and 4 bases from J, the junction kept 6 bases outside the gene matches. The CDR3 DNA sequence: TGTGCCAGCAGTTCAGGGAGGGAGTACGAGCAGTACTTC. Residues: CASSSGREYEQYF.

The rearrangement joins TRBV19 to TRBJ1-1, with 7 bases matching TRBD1. The V gene's germline CDR1 is LNHDA and CDR2 SQIVND (reference sequence). This CDR3 is built from 14 residues. V gave up 10 bases and J gave up 1 base; unmatched junction bases: 9. DNA of the CDR3: TGTGCCACCAGGGGAAGGGGGCGGAACACTGAAGCTTTCTTT. Its protein product is CATRGRGRNTEAFF.

The V call is TRBV19, the J call TRBJ1-6; D not certain. Trimming left V 5 bases short and J 7 bases short, with 6 bases between. Germline CDR1 and CDR2: LNHDA and SQIVND (reference sequence). The CDR3 runs to 12 residues. The CDR3 spells CASSHKNSPLHF. The CDR3 DNA follows: TGTGCCAGTAGTCACAAAAATTCACCCCTCCACTTT.

This chain joins TRBV7-3 and TRBJ1-1; TRBD1 might be the D (6 bases). Trimming left V 2 bases short and J 4 bases short, with 8 bases between. Germline loops: CDR1 SGHTA, CDR2 FQGTGA. The CDR3 loop spans 13 amino acids. The chain's CDR3 is CASSLGGATEAFF. In DNA, the CDR3 is TGTGCCAGCAGCTTAGGGGGGGCCACTGAAGCTTTCTTT.